Listed below are T cell receptor beta chains from one sample, sequenced in a study of cytomegalovirus exposure and HLA in healthy donors. Measured with immunoSEQ multiplex PCR; TCRdb has only the in-frame clones, and not every one. Of tens of thousands of clones in the sample, about 70% were seen once. Sequencing was done on a sample of PBMCs. The source of these receptors is a man aged 35-49 years in good health and CMV-seropositive. CDR3s leave out the opening cysteine and the closing phenylalanine or tryptophan. The order of the fields is J gene, D gene, V gene, CDR3 protein. The D gene is left open where the match is weak.

TRBJ1-4 TRBD1 TRBV27 ARLPFRDRDSGNEKLF
TRBJ1-5 TRBD1 TRBV2 ASSEDWTGGQPQH
TRBJ1-4 NA TRBV28 ASSQDSGATNEKLF
TRBJ2-1 NA TRBV9 ASSVSRVTQVNEQF
TRBJ1-1 NA TRBV6-1 ASSEGGGFGAF
TRBJ2-3 TRBD2 TRBV27 ASSWREVTDTQY
TRBJ2-1 NA TRBV6-6 ASSVAWEQF
TRBJ2-7 NA TRBV11-2 ASSGNYEQY
TRBJ2-1 NA TRBV5-4 ASSSEHGKEQF
TRBJ1-2 TRBD1 TRBV5-1 ASSPLSRTGDGYT
TRBJ2-1 NA TRBV29-1 SVERGDEQF
TRBJ1-1 NA TRBV29-1 SVDRGMNTEAF
TRBJ1-4 TRBD1 TRBV29-1 SVEGTDATNEKLF
TRBJ1-2 TRBD1 TRBV4-1 ASSPQQGDHGYT
TRBJ1-1 NA TRBV6-5 ASSQTGYTEAF
TRBJ1-2 NA TRBV4-2 ASSQDGGGAAYGYT
TRBJ1-2 TRBD1 TRBV19 ASSGAQRQGLGGYT
TRBJ1-1 NA TRBV5-1 ASSLTLGGTEAF
TRBJ1-4 NA TRBV5-1 ASSLSGTTNEKLF
TRBJ2-7 TRBD1 TRBV6-1 ASDDRGHAYEQY
TRBJ1-2 TRBD1 TRBV19 ASSIRGTGEVGGYT
TRBJ2-1 TRBD1 TRBV7-6 ASSVGQGYNEQF
TRBJ1-1 NA TRBV4-2 ASSPHITGSNTEAF